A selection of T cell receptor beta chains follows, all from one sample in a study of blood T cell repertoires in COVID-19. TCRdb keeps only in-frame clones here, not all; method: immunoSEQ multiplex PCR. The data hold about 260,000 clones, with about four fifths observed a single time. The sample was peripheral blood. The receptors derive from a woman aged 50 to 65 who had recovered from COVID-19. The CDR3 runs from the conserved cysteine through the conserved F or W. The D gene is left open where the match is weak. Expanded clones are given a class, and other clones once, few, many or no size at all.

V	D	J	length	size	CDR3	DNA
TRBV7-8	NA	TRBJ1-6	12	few	CASSLSSSPLHF	TGTGCCAGCAGCCTCTCCTCTTCACCCCTCCACTTT
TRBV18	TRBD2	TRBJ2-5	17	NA	CASSPPLTGLVAETQYF	TGTGCCAGCTCACCACCATTAACCGGACTAGTCGCGGAGACCCAGTACTTC
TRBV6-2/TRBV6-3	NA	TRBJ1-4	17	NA	CASSYADLWPFNEKLFF	TGTGCCAGCAGTTATGCGGATCTTTGGCCCTTTAATGAAAAACTGTTTTTT
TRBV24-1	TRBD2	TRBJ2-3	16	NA	CATSERAGGATDTQYF	TGTGCCACCAGTGAACGAGCGGGAGGCGCGACAGATACGCAGTATTTT
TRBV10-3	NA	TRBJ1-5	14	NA	CAISGQNSNQPQHF	TGTGCCATCAGTGGACAGAATAGCAATCAGCCCCAGCATTTT
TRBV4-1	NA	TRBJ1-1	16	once	CASSQVGTQAFLEAFF	TGCGCCAGCAGCCAAGTCGGCACGCAGGCTTTCTTGGAAGCTTTCTTT
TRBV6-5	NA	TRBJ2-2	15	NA	CASSRAGTNTGELFF	TGTGCCAGCAGCCGAGCGGGCACGAACACCGGGGAGCTGTTTTTT
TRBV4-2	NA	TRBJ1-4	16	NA	CASSQDRGGGNEKLFF	TGTGCCAGCAGCCAAGATCGCGGTGGCGGGAATGAAAAACTGTTTTTT
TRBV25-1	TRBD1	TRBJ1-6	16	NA	CASSPGQSSYNSPLHF	TGTGCCAGCAGTCCGGGACAGAGCTCCTATAATTCACCCCTCCACTTT
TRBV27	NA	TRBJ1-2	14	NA	CASSLSRDNYGYTF	TGTGCCAGCAGTTTATCGAGGGATAACTATGGCTACACCTTC
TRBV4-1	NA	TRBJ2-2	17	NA	CASSQGNGRRDTGELFF	TGCGCCAGCAGCCAGGGAAATGGGAGGCGGGATACCGGGGAGCTGTTTTTT
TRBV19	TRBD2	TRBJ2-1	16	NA	CASSISIGLATNEQFF	TGTGCCAGTAGTATCTCCATCGGACTAGCGACAAATGAGCAGTTCTTC
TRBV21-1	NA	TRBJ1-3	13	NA	CASSKSLTGPIYF	TGTGCCAGCAGCAAATCGTTGACAGGGCCCATATATTTT
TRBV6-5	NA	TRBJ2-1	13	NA	CASSYPSSGEQFF	TGTGCCAGCAGTTACCCGTCGAGCGGTGAGCAGTTCTTC
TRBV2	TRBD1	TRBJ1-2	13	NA	CASSLGQGAGYTF	TGTGCCAGCAGCCTGGGACAGGGAGCGGGCTACACCTTC
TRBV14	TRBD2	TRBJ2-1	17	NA	CASSHLKAAGGHNEQFF	TGTGCCAGCAGCCATCTCAAGGCAGCGGGAGGACACAATGAGCAGTTCTTC
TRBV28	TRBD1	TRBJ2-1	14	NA	CASRGDRVNNEQFF	TGTGCCAGCAGGGGGGACAGAGTAAACAATGAGCAGTTCTTC
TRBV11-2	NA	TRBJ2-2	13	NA	CASSPPRTGELFF	TGTGCCAGCAGCCCACCGAGGACCGGGGAGCTGTTTTTT
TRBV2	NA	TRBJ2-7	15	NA	CASSGGGGASYEQYF	TGTGCCAGCAGTGGAGGCGGGGGCGCTTCCTACGAGCAGTACTTC
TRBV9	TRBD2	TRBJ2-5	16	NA	CASSVALGSGQETQYF	TGTGCCAGCAGCGTAGCTCTGGGTAGCGGGCAAGAGACCCAGTACTTC
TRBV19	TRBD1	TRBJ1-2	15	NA	CASSRTGGESYGYTF	TGTGCCAGTAGTCGGACAGGGGGCGAGAGCTATGGCTACACCTTC
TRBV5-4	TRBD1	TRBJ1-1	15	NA	CASSYEPGTAVEAFF	TGTGCCAGCAGCTATGAACCTGGGACAGCGGTCGAAGCTTTCTTT
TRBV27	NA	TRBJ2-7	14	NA	CASSFDLDSYEQYF	TGTGCCAGCAGTTTCGACCTGGACAGCTACGAGCAGTACTTC